These 18 T cell receptor beta chains were all obtained from the same sample, sequenced in a study of T cell repertoires in cytomegalovirus infection. TCRdb processed the reads anew with MiXCR; each CDR3 protein has one entry. The data hold 700,000 to 850,000 distinct CDR3 sequences, with roughly 33% observed a single time. These receptors' antigens are unknown. The sequenced sample was cultured CD8+ T cells from PBMCs, obtained from culture after CMV antigen stimulation. These receptors were collected from a human donor in good health (CMV status not recorded). Some clones in this sample may be carry-over from other donors' samples.

The chain recombines TRBV13 with TRBJ1-2; possible D gene TRBD1, 6 bases. The CDR3 runs 13 residues. The germline gives CDR1 PRHDT, CDR2 FYEKMQ (reference sequence). The V and J ends lost 5 bases and 3 bases respectively, with 10 bases between them. The CDR3 DNA is TGTGCCAGCAGCCATGCAGGGGACTATGGCTACACCTTC. This sequence encodes CASSHAGDYGYTF. Variable domain in full (rest from reference TRBV13 and TRBJ1-2): AAGVIQSPRHLIKEKRETATLKCYPIPRHDTVYWYQQGPGQDPQFLISFYEKMQSDKGSIPDRFSAQQFSDYHSELNMSSLELGDSALYFCASSHAGDYGYTFGSGTRLTVV.

This clonotype was recorded many times. The rearrangement uses TRBV7-6 and TRBJ1-6, with 7 bases matching TRBD1. The CDR3 is 15 amino acids. CDR1 is SGHVS and CDR2 is FNYEAQ in the germline V gene. V lost 6 bases and J lost 7; bases outside the gene matches: 9. The CDR3 loop reads CASRPDRTLNSPLHF. The CDR3 region has the DNA TGTGCCAGCAGACCGGACAGGACATTGAATTCACCCCTCCACTTT.

The gene calls are TRBV19 and TRBJ1-5, with D unresolved. The CDR3 covers 12 residues. Germline CDR1 reads LNHDA; CDR2 reads SQIVND (reference sequence). Trimming took off 6 bases at V and 7 bases at J, with 10 bases between the two ends. The chain's CDR3 is CASRTGSQPQHF. CDR3 in DNA: TGTGCCAGTAGAACTGGGAGCCAGCCCCAGCATTTT.

This clonotype has a single count. This chain joins TRBV6-1 and TRBJ2-2; no clear D gene. Trimming took off 3 bases at V and 10 bases at J, with 9 bases between the two ends. Germline V gene data show CDR1 as MNHNS and CDR2 as SASEGT. The CDR3 length is 12 residues. The CDR3 coding sequence is TGTGCCAGCAGTGAGGGTTCTCCGGAGCTGTTTTTT. Its protein product is CASSEGSPELFF.

V is TRBV24-1 and J is TRBJ1-2; a possible D gene is TRBD1 (6 bases). This CDR3 contains 14 residues. CDR1 and CDR2 (germline): KGHDR, SFDVKD. The ends were cut back, 3 bases at V and 3 bases at J, with 10 bases in the middle. The CDR3 protein is CATSDPDRDYGYTF. In DNA form, the CDR3 reads TGTGCCACCAGTGATCCGGACAGAGACTATGGCTACACCTTC.

The chain carries TRBV4-3 and TRBJ2-1, with 8 bases that match TRBD1. Germline V gene sequence: CDR1 LGHNA, CDR2 YSLEER. The CDR3 consists of 14 residues. V lost 1 base and J lost 8; bases outside the gene matches: 4. CDR3 region: CASSQGDRRHEQFF. In DNA, the CDR3 is TGCGCCAGCAGCCAAGGGGACAGGAGGCATGAGCAGTTCTTC.

The rearrangement uses TRBV4-1 and TRBJ2-1; a possible D gene is TRBD1 (6 bases). The CDR3 loop spans 16 amino acids. Trimming pared 4 bases from V and 4 bases from J, leaving 17 bases between. The germline V gene encodes CDR1 MGHRA and CDR2 YSYEKL. The CDR3 reads CASSRQFTGQYNEQFF. The CDR3 nucleotides are TGCGCCAGCAGCCGTCAATTCACAGGGCAATACAATGAGCAGTTCTTC.

The genes are TRBV7-9 and TRBJ2-7; TRBD2 agrees at 8 bases. Germline assignment: CDR1 SEHNR and CDR2 FQNEAQ (reference sequence). The length of the CDR3 is 16 residues. The V segment lost 5 bases and the J segment 0 bases; nucleotides outside the gene matches: 9. The CDR3 DNA sequence: TGTGCCAGCAGCCCCACTAGAGCGGGGGTCTCCTACGAGCAGTACGTC. Amino acids: CASSPTRAGVSYEQYV.

This clonotype showed up just once. The chain carries TRBV2 and TRBJ2-6; 7 nucleotides align to TRBD2. The germline V gene encodes CDR1 SNHLY and CDR2 FYNNEI. CDR3 length: 18 residues. V was pared by 8 bases and J by 1 base, with 14 bases of the junction left unmatched. As DNA, the CDR3 is TGTGCCAGCTTAGGAAGAGGACTAGATAGTTCTGGGGCCAACGTCCTGACTTTC. Its translation is CASLGRGLDSSGANVLTF.

A word on this clonotype: The junction departs from the called germline gene at one end, perhaps through a read error. The rearrangement links TRBV6-6 to TRBJ1-2, with D maybe TRBD1 (5 bases). Germline-derived CDR1 and CDR2 are MNHNY and SVGAGI (reference sequence). The CDR3 is 17 residues long. CDR3 residues: CANSSPLNGAWLNGYTF. The CDR3 coding sequence is TGTGCCAACAGTTCCCCCCTCAACGGGGCTTGGCTAAATGGCTACACCTTC.

Ten or more counts support this clonotype. This chain connects TRBV18 to TRBJ1-2; 9 bases agree with TRBD1. V was pared by 8 bases and J by 6 bases, with 7 bases of the junction left unmatched. The CDR3 has 13 amino acids. Germline V gene data show CDR1 as KGHSH and CDR2 as LQKENI. The CDR3 coding sequence is TGTGCCAGCAGCCCCGGGACAGGGAATGGCTACACCTTC. Translating gives CASSPGTGNGYTF.

In its sample, this clonotype was seen many times. This rearrangement joins TRBV7-9 to TRBJ1-1; a weak D match, TRBD1 (5 bases). Germline-derived CDR1 and CDR2 are SEHNR and FQNEAQ (reference sequence). This CDR3 is 16 amino acids long. The V gene lost 1 base and the J gene lost 4 bases, with 16 bases spanning the gap. The CDR3 nucleotides are TGTGCCAGCAGCTTAGGCTCTCAGGGTTTGGGCACTGAAGCTTTCTTT. Translated, it gives CASSLGSQGLGTEAFF.

The J gene is TRBJ2-5, the V gene TRBV7-3, with 13 bases matching TRBD2. Germline CDR1 and CDR2: SGHTA and FQGTGA. The junction had 6 bases not matched to a gene; V was cut back by 2 bases and J by 3 bases. This CDR3 is 17 amino acids long. The CDR3 loop is CASSLEPGLAGKETQYF. The CDR3 nucleotides read TGTGCCAGCAGCTTAGAGCCGGGACTAGCGGGGAAAGAGACCCAGTACTTC.

This clonotype was recorded a few times. CDR3 sequence reads: CASSYRDRGRWEQYV. The CDR3 DNA follows: TGTGCCAGCAGTTACAGGGACAGGGGGCGCTGGGAGCAGTACGTC. V is TRBV6-2 or TRBV6-3 and J is TRBJ2-7, with 12 bases matching TRBD1. CDR1 and CDR2 from the germline V gene are MNHEY and SVGEGT. The V segment lost 2 bases and the J segment 7 bases; nucleotides outside the gene matches: 6. This CDR3 is built from 15 residues.

The gene calls are TRBV11-2 and TRBJ1-2; 10 positions agree with TRBD1. The trim removed 5 bases at V and 7 bases at J, leaving 10 bases unmatched. CDR3 length equals 15 residues. Germline V gene data show CDR1 as SGHAT and CDR2 as FQNNGV. The CDR3 sequence: CASSTWTGGEGGYTF. DNA for the CDR3: TGTGCCAGCAGCACTTGGACAGGGGGGGAGGGTGGCTACACCTTC.

This clonotype was seen only a few times. CDR3 sequence: CASSFDLAGGQETQYF. The CDR3 DNA sequence: TGTGCCAGCAGCTTCGATCTAGCGGGGGGACAAGAGACCCAGTACTTC. The genes are TRBV5-5 and TRBJ2-5; 11 bases line up with TRBD2. V trimming: 2 bases; J trimming: 2 bases; junction bases outside the gene matches: 5. Germline V lookup: CDR1 SGHKS, CDR2 YYEKEE (reference sequence). CDR3 length: 16 residues.

The V call is TRBV9, the J call TRBJ2-1; a weak D match, TRBD2 (6 bases). The CDR3 is 15 amino acids. CDR1 is SGDLS, CDR2 YYNGEE, per germline. The V and J ends lost 6 bases and 3 bases respectively, with 16 bases between them. CDR3 DNA sequence: TGTGCCAGCACCCCCTCGGGGGAGCTCTACAATGAGCAGTTCTTC. Translated: CASTPSGELYNEQFF.

This clonotype has a handful of counts. V is TRBV5-6 and J is TRBJ1-1; 9 positions agree with TRBD1. The germline CDR1 and CDR2 sequences are SGHDT and YYEEEE. The CDR3 has 16 residues. The trim removed 5 bases at V and 4 bases at J, leaving 12 bases unmatched. The CDR3 reads CASRGTGTGKVTEAFF. The CDR3 DNA sequence: TGTGCCAGCAGGGGGACCGGGACAGGGAAAGTCACTGAAGCTTTCTTT.